This entry lists 2 T cell receptor beta chains sequenced from one sample in a study of blood T cell repertoires in COVID-19. Assay: immunoSEQ multiplex PCR; the TCRdb copy retains only in-frame clones and omits some. The table shows 200,000 to 250,000 clones, with about 83% occurring only once. The material sequenced was PBMCs or T cells enriched from blood (not recorded which). All receptors derive from a woman aged 35 to 49 who had recovered from COVID-19.

The chain is built from TRBV12-3 or TRBV12-4 and TRBJ2-5; no firm D call. V was shortened by 5 bases and J by 5 bases, with 9 bases between the two germline ends. The CDR3 is 12 residues long. CDR3 DNA sequence: TGTGCCAGCAGTCTCGTCAGGGAGACCCAGTACTTC. This codes for CASSLVRETQYF.

The V call is TRBV23-1, the J call TRBJ1-5, with a possible D match to TRBD1 (5 bases). TRBV23-1 is treated as an ORF (open reading frame) with a function not yet certain. This CDR3 contains 16 residues. Trimming cost V 6 bases and J 1 base, with 16 bases left between them. The CDR3 is CASRKVGVWSNQPQHF. CDR3 in DNA: TGCGCCAGCAGAAAGGTAGGGGTTTGGAGCAATCAGCCCCAGCATTTT.